This T cell receptor beta chain came from a study of cytomegalovirus exposure and HLA in healthy donors. Broader study findings: The authors later found TCR association rates varying by HLA locus, with DRB1 most and HLA-C fewest.

The PCR employed 60 Vbeta primers together with 13 Jbeta primers. Only in-frame clones appear in the TCRdb table, and some are missing; sequencing was by immunoSEQ multiplex PCR. The sample's table shows about 130,000 clones. Germline-derived CDR1 and CDR2 are SGHTA and FQGNSA. The CDR3 spans 15 residues. Trimming at V came to 5 bases and at J to 2 bases, leaving 5 bases not matched to a gene. In regard to this clone: Its antigen is currently unknown.

Sample: PBMCs. J is TRBJ2-2 and V is TRBV7-2, with 7 positions matching TRBD2. The TCR was taken from a woman aged 40 to 50 in good health and CMV-seropositive. CDR3 protein: CASSQSGINTGELFF. The CDR3 coding sequence is TGTGCCAGCAGCCAGAGCGGGATTAACACCGGGGAGCTGTTTTTT.